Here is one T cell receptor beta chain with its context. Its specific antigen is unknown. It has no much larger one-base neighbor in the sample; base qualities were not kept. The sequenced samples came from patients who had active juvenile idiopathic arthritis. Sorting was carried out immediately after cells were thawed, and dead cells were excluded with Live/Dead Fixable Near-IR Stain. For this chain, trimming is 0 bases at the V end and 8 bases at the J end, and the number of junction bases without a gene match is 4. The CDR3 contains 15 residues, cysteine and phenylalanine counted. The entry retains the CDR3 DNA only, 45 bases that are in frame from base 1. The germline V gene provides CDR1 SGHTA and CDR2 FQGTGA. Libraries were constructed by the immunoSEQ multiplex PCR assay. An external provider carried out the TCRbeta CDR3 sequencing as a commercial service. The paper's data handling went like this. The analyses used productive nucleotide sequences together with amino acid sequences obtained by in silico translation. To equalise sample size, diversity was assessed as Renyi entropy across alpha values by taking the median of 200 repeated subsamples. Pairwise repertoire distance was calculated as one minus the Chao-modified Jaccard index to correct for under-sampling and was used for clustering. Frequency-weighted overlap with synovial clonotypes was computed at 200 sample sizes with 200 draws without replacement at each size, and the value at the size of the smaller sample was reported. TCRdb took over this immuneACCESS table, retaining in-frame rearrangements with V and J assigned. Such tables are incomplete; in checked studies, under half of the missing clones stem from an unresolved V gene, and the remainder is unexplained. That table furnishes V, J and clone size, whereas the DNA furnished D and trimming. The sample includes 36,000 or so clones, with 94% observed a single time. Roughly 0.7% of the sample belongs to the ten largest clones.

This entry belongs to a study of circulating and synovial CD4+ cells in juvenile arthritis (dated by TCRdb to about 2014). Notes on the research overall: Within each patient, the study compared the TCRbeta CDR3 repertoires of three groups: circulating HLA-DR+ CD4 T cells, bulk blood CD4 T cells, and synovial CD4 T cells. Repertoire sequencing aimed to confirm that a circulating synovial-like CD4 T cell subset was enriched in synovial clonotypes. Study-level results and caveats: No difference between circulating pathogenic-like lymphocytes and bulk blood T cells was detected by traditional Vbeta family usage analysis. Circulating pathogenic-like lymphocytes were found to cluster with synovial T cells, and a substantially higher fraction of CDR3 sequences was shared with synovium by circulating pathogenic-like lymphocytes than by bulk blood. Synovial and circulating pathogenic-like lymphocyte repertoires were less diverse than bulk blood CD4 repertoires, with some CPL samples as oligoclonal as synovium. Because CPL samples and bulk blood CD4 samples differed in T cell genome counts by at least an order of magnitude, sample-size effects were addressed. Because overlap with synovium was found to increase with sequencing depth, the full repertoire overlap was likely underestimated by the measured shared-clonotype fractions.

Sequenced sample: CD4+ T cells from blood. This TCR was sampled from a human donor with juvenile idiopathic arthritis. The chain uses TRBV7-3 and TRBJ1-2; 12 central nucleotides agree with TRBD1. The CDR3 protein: CASSLTGTGGYGYTF. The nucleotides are TGTGCCAGCAGCTTAACCGGGACAGGGGGCTACGGCTACACCTTC.